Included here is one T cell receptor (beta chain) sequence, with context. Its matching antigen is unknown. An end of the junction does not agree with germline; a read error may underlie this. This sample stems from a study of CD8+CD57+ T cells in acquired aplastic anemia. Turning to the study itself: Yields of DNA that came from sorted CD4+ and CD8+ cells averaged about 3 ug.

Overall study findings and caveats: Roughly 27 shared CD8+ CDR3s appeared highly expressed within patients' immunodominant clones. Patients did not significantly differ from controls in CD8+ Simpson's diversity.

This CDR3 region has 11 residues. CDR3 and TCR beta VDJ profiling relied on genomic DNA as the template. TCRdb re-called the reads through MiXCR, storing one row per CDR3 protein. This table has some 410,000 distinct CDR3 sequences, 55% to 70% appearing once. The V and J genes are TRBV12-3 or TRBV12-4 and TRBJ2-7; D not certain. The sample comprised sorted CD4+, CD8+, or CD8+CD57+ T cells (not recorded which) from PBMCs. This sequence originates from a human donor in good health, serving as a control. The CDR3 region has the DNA TGTGCCAGCAGTTTCGAGTACGGGCAGTACTTC. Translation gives CASSFEYGQYF.